This entry concerns a single T cell receptor (beta chain). It has no known antigen specificity. Per-base quality was not reported, and no clone a single base away is much larger than it. This sample is drawn from a study of tumor-infiltrating lymphocytes in primary liver carcinoma (dated by TCRdb to the late 2010s). Describing the broader study: The five patients, three men and two women aged 30 to 69 years, had hepatocellular carcinoma (four) or combined HCC and intrahepatic cholangiocarcinoma (one). Each sample produced about 3.65 to 7.5 million productive TCRbeta reads, and read depth showed no significant difference between tissue types. To link TCRbeta repertoire diversity with the local molecular phenotype, the approximately 25 tumor region samples were profiled using Agilent mRNA microarrays. High reproducibility was observed for the technical replicate repertoires, with mean shared-clone rates around 0.89 and correlation coefficients above 0.95. The study combined TCRbeta repertoire sequencing, expression microarrays and whole-exome sequencing across five regions of each liver tumor, with adjacent normal tissue and blood. A total of roughly 35 specimens from 5 patients, comprising approximately 25 tumor regions, 5 adjacent noncancerous liver tissues and 5 peripheral blood samples, were covered by TCRbeta repertoire sequencing. The five patients had tumors staged T1-T3 N0M0, with maximum diameters ranging from roughly 4.2 to 10 cm. Study-level results and caveats: Only roughly 7-24% of top clones appeared in all five regions of a tumor, which suggests that tumor-infiltrating T cells are spatially heterogeneous. The study included only four to six patients, and the authors note findings should be validated in a larger study. Repertoire overlap was higher between tumor regions (mean roughly 35%) than tumor-adjacent (roughly 17%) or tumor-blood (roughly 14%) pairs, consistent with antigen-driven expansion. Because sequencing covered only the TCR beta chain and unpaired alpha chains were not captured, true repertoire diversity is likely underestimated. The top 250 clones accounted for a significantly greater share of the repertoire in tumors than in blood (p = 0.039). Because the samples were bulk and unsorted, CD4+ and CD8+ T cell repertoires could not be compared.

Total RNA and DNA were co-extracted from 20-30 mg of bulk tissue with the AllPrep DNA/RNA mini kit, without cell sorting. Between late 2015 and March 2016, about five patients in China with histopathologically diagnosed primary liver carcinoma had their tumors surgically resected. Chronic HBV infection was present in the patients, and the patients were treatment-naive at sampling. Five spatially separated regions were sampled per tumor: superior, inferior, left-lateral and right-lateral poles, plus the tumor centre. According to histology, viable tumor cells made up more than 80% of every tumor sample. Fresh tumor and adjacent tissue pieces were bisected; one half was stored in RNAlater at -80°C, the other sent for histology. Using a constant-region primer and ProtoScript II reverse transcriptase, TCRbeta-specific cDNA was reverse-transcribed from approximately 0.5 ug total RNA. The TCRbeta libraries were prepared through three rounds of nested multiplex PCR following a slightly modified ARM-PCR procedure. Sample barcodes and Illumina adapters were added in a final 25-cycle PCR with Deep VentR polymerase. Before sequencing, amplicons between 200 and 500 bp were purified from gel using a QIAquick gel extraction kit. The TCRbeta amplicons were sequenced with 250-bp paired-end reads on an Illumina HiSeq 2500. The paper's processing steps were these. Trimmomatic v0.33 was used to quality-trim the reads, and FLASH v1.2.11 was used to merge paired reads so that full CDR3 sequences could be recovered. V, D and J germline segments were assigned to the rearranged TCRbeta sequences by MiGEC v1.2.1b. Clonotype statistics and Shannon-Wiener diversity indices were computed with VDJtools v1.0.0. To reduce sampling bias, subsequent analyses other than the diversity analysis used only the 250 most abundant clonotypes in each sample. TCRdb's own reprocessing of the public reads used fastp at Q25 and MiXCR and kept productive beta chains. Each entry merges the rows of one CDR3 protein and shows their most common DNA and genes. In this record, the V and J calls reflect TCRdb's handling and not the investigators' own analysis. The sample data list more than 20,000 distinct CDR3 sequences, and around 81% of these were observed just once. Under 40% of the sample goes to the ten largest clones.

This sequence originates from a woman in her 30s with primary liver carcinoma and hepatitis B virus infection. The sample comprised liver tumor tissue from sampling region 2. According to the study, the label for this sample's cell subset or site signals: tumor region T2, inferior pole.

The CDR3 amino acid sequence is: CASAGGLDPYNEQFF. The DNA sequence follows: TGTGCCAGCGCGGGTGGACTAGACCCCTACAATGAGCAGTTCTTC. This sequence uses TRBV5-4 and TRBJ2-1; 7 nucleotides in the junction match TRBD2. Including cysteine and phenylalanine, the CDR3 has 15 amino acids. The kept DNA is CDR3 alone, 45 bases in frame from the first base. Ends trimmed: V by 7 bases, J by 2 bases; bases unmatched to a gene: 9. CDR1 SGHNT and CDR2 YYREEE were looked up in the germline V gene (reference sequence).